The 28 T cell receptor beta chains below come from one sample, sequenced in a study of T cells in Graves' hyperthyroidism and ophthalmopathy (dated by TCRdb to between 2018 and 2021). The protocol used for the library was multiplex PCR. For sequencing, an Illumina HiSeq 2000 was employed. The TCR beta CDR3 regions were amplified from the RNA transcripts. For the first round of RT-PCR on the TCR CDR3, the HTBI primer set was used together with the Qiagen OneStep RT-PCR kit. Through fastp at Q25 and MiXCR, TCRdb rebuilt clones from the public reads, retaining in-frame beta chains. Each entry is one CDR3 protein sequence, shown with its most common DNA and genes. A total of 530,000 or so distinct CDR3 sequences appear in this sample, approximately 44% of them only once. Around 8% of the sample is in the top ten clones. Sample: peripheral blood or thyroid tissue (not recorded which). The receptors come from a woman aged 18-30 years with Graves' hyperthyroidism.

Remarks on this clonotype: Possible read error: a much larger clone is one base away. The conserved closing phenylalanine or tryptophan is absent in this CDR3, likely reflecting a read error. The chain links TRBV2 to TRBJ2-7; D ambiguous. Germline values: CDR1 SNHLY, CDR2 FYNNEI. Trimming pared 5 bases from V and 2 bases from J, leaving 13 bases between. The CDR3 has 14 amino acids. CDR3 DNA sequence: TGTGCCAGCAGTTACATCGCAGAGACCTACGAGCAGTACCTC. This translates into CASSYIAETYEQYL.

Regarding this clonotype: A much larger clone differs from this one at a single base, so this may be a read error. This is likely a read error, given that the CDR3 carries no conserved phenylalanine or tryptophan at its end. The rearrangement joins TRBV6-5 to TRBJ2-7; 11 bases map to TRBD1. Germline CDR1 and CDR2: MNHEY and SVGAGI. Unmatched junction bases numbered 10, after V lost 8 bases and J lost 4 bases. The CDR3 length is 15 residues. CDR3 amino acids: CASRLGQGAIYEQYL. The CDR3 DNA reads TGTGCCAGCCGGCTAGGACAGGGGGCAATTTACGAGCAGTACCTC.

This clonotype was observed once. This CDR3 is CASSLDRGGNEQYF. In nucleotides, the CDR3 is TGTGCCAGCAGCTTAGATCGAGGGGGCAACGAGCAGTACTTC. V usage is TRBV11-2 and J usage is TRBJ2-7; 7 positions agree with TRBD1. CDR1 SGHAT and CDR2 FQNNGV come from the germline V gene. CDR3 length equals 14 residues. The ends lost 0 bases at V and 5 bases at J; junction bases unmatched: 4.

The V gene is TRBV7-2, the J gene TRBJ2-7, with no clear D. CDR1 and CDR2 (germline): SGHTA, FQGNSA. CDR3 length: 13 amino acids. V lost 1 base and J lost 9, with 13 bases in between. The CDR3 region has the DNA TGTGCCAGCAGCTTAGAAAAGGTGGGTAGGCAGTACTTC. This encodes CASSLEKVGRQYF.

This clonotype showed up just a few times. This sequence joins TRBV11-3 and TRBJ1-1; 10 nucleotides align to TRBD1. Trimming removed 5 bases from V and 2 bases from J; junction bases left unmatched: 8. This CDR3 has 16 amino acids. The V gene's germline CDR1 is SGHNT and CDR2 YENEEA. The DNA for the CDR3 is TGTGCCAGCAGCCACTGGGGACAGGGGCATAACACTGAAGCTTTCTTT. Its translation: CASSHWGQGHNTEAFF.

The chain combines TRBV15 with TRBJ2-3; D is unclear. The V end was cut by 1 base, the J end by 2 bases, with 10 bases between. CDR1 LNHNV and CDR2 YYDKDF come from the germline V gene (reference sequence). CDR3 length: 15 residues. CDR3 DNA: TGTGCCACCAGCAGAGCTCCGACGGTCACAGATACGCAGTATTTT. Translated, it gives CATSRAPTVTDTQYF.

The chain recombines TRBV3-1 with TRBJ2-7; 7 positions match TRBD1. V was pared by 7 bases and J by 1 base, with 4 bases of the junction left unmatched. Germline CDR1 is LGHDT and CDR2 is YNNKEL (reference sequence). The CDR3 runs to 13 residues. In DNA, the CDR3 is TGTGCCAGCAACGTACAGGGGTCCTACGAGCAGTACTTC. It codes for CASNVQGSYEQYF.

This clonotype was observed at least ten times. The rearrangement links TRBV20-1 to TRBJ1-5, with no clear D. Looked up from germline, CDR1 is DFQATT and CDR2 is SNEGSKA (reference sequence). This CDR3 is built from 15 residues. Trimming removed 3 bases at V and 0 bases at J, with 12 bases between. The CDR3 DNA follows: TGCAGTGCTAGCCCCTCAGAAAGTAGCAATCAGCCCCAGCATTTT. This gives the protein CSASPSESSNQPQHF.

This clonotype has at least ten counts. This rearrangement joins TRBV5-1 to TRBJ1-5; no reliable D call. Germline CDR1 SGHRS, CDR2 YFSETQ. The CDR3 sequence is 12 residues long. The V end lost 7 bases, the J end lost 3 bases, and 8 bases lay between the germline ends. The CDR3 protein is CASEQSNQPQHF. For the CDR3, the DNA is TGCGCCAGCGAACAGTCCAATCAGCCCCAGCATTTT.

This clonotype came up a few times. V and J are TRBV24-1 and TRBJ2-1, with unresolved D. CDR3 length: 12 residues. Germline assignment: CDR1 KGHDR and CDR2 SFDVKD. With 0 bases removed from V and 13 bases from J, the gap between germline ends came to 9 bases. The CDR3 loop reads CATSDLGLKQFF. DNA of the CDR3: TGTGCCACCAGTGATTTGGGGCTGAAACAGTTCTTC.

Ten or more counts support this clonotype. The chain links TRBV4-2 to TRBJ2-7; 12 bases are a match to TRBD1. The CDR3 totals 15 residues. Germline CDR1 is LGHNA and CDR2 is YNFKEQ. Trimming at V came to 2 bases and at J to 5 bases, leaving 4 bases not matched to a gene. CDR3 nucleotides: TGTGCCAGCAGCCAAACCGGGACAGGGGGCGACGAGCAGTACTTC. It encodes CASSQTGTGGDEQYF.

V usage is TRBV29-1 and J usage is TRBJ2-2; 12 bases agree with TRBD2. The germline CDR1 and CDR2 sequences are SQVTM and ANQGSEA. The V and J ends lost 6 bases and 6 bases, in that order; junction bases with no gene match: 5. This CDR3 comprises 14 residues. The CDR3 DNA sequence: TGCAGCGTACCTAGCGGGAGGGAAGCCGGGGAGCTGTTTTTT. The encoded protein is CSVPSGREAGELFF.

The chain joins TRBV2 to TRBJ2-7; 10 nucleotides agree with TRBD2. The V gene's germline CDR1 is SNHLY and CDR2 FYNNEI. V gave up 4 bases and J gave up 1 base; unmatched junction bases: 7. The CDR3 totals 16 residues. The CDR3 sequence is CASSAGSLAGSYEQYF. CDR3 coding DNA: TGTGCCAGCAGTGCAGGCTCACTAGCGGGGTCCTACGAGCAGTACTTC.

V usage is TRBV10-3 and J usage is TRBJ1-1; weak D call: TRBD1 (5 bases). The CDR3 runs 15 residues. Germline CDR1 ENHRY, CDR2 SYGVKD. V shed 7 bases and J shed 0 bases, with 15 bases lying between them. This CDR3 is CAITDGGKVNTEAFF. The CDR3 coding sequence is TGTGCCATCACCGATGGGGGGAAGGTGAACACTGAAGCTTTCTTT.

Worth noting for this clonotype: At one end, the junction sequence differs from germline, possibly due to a read error. The chain joins TRBV2 to TRBJ2-7, with D perhaps matching TRBD2 (5 bases). In germline, CDR1 is SNHLY, CDR2 FYNNEI. The CDR3 loop spans 13 amino acids. CDR3 amino acids: CASKYLAIGELYF. DNA for the CDR3: TGTGCCAGCAAGTATCTAGCAATCGGGGAGCTGTACTTC.

V is TRBV29-1 and J is TRBJ2-3; D not resolved. Germline CDR1 SQVTM, CDR2 ANQGSEA. The CDR3 sequence is 13 residues long. Trimming left V 2 bases short and J 2 bases short, with 8 bases between. Here the CDR3 DNA reads TGCAGCGTTGAATCTGGGTTCACAGATACGCAGTATTTT. Its protein product is CSVESGFTDTQYF.

The V call is TRBV29-1, the J call TRBJ1-1; possibly TRBD1 for D (5 bases). CDR1 and CDR2 (germline): SQVTM, ANQGSEA. This CDR3 is 14 amino acids long. Trimming removed 8 bases at V and 1 base at J, with 17 bases between. The CDR3 sequence is CSLAQGSWNTEAFF. In DNA form, the CDR3 reads TGCAGCTTAGCCCAGGGCTCATGGAACACTGAAGCTTTCTTT.

This clonotype was detected ten times or more. The chain uses TRBV12-3 or TRBV12-4 and TRBJ1-4, with 7 positions matching TRBD1. The length of the CDR3 is 13 residues. The V and J ends lost 6 bases and 7 bases, in that order; junction bases with no gene match: 5. The CDR3 DNA follows: TGTGCCAGCAGCAGGGACAGTCTTGAAAAACTGTTTTTT. Translated, it gives CASSRDSLEKLFF.

The chain links TRBV29-1 to TRBJ1-2; TRBD1 is a possible D gene (5 bases). This CDR3 contains 12 residues. Germline CDR1 reads SQVTM; CDR2 reads ANQGSEA. With 4 bases removed from V and 4 bases from J, the gap between germline ends came to 10 bases. For the CDR3, the DNA is TGCAGCGTTGTAGGGACCGTCTATGGCTACACCTTC. Its translation: CSVVGTVYGYTF.

This clonotype occurred many times. The V call is TRBV7-9, the J call TRBJ2-5; TRBD2 aligns across 8 bases. In germline, CDR1 is SEHNR, CDR2 FQNEAQ (reference sequence). V lost 5 bases and J lost 1; bases outside the gene matches: 12. The CDR3 contains 17 residues. CDR3: CASSKRSLAGIQETQYF. The CDR3 DNA follows: TGTGCCAGCAGCAAGAGGAGCCTAGCGGGCATCCAAGAGACCCAGTACTTC. Using reference TRBV7-9 and TRBJ2-5 for the parts outside the CDR3, the full variable domain is DTGVSQNPRHKITKRGQNVTFRCDPISEHNRLYWYRQTLGQGPEFLTYFQNEAQLEKSRLLSDRFSAERPKGSFSTLEIQRTEQGDSAMYLCASSKRSLAGIQETQYFGPGTRLLVL.

On this clonotype itself: Since a much larger clone is just one base distant, this may be a read error. The chain carries TRBV7-9 and TRBJ2-2; TRBD2 aligns across 8 bases. Germline lookup yields CDR1 SEHNR and CDR2 FQNEAQ (reference sequence). J was trimmed by 7 bases and V by 6 bases; bases with no gene match: 13. The CDR3 loop spans 16 amino acids. CDR3 in DNA: TGTGCCAGCAGAAGGGGACTAGGACCTTTAGTCGGGGAGCTGTTTTTT. Protein product: CASRRGLGPLVGELFF. Drawing the rest from reference TRBV7-9 and TRBJ2-2, the complete variable domain is DTGVSQNPRHKITKRGQNVTFRCDPISEHNRLYWYRQTLGQGPEFLTYFQNEAQLEKSRLLSDRFSAERPKGSFSTLEIQRTEQGDSAMYLCASRRGLGPLVGELFFGEGSRLTVL.

In the case of this clonotype: Since a much larger clone is just one base distant, this may be a read error. The chain combines TRBV13 with TRBJ2-7, with TRBD2 matching 15 bases. This CDR3 spans 17 amino acids. V dropped 8 bases and J dropped 3; count of bases not matched to a gene: 11. Germline CDR1 reads PRHDT; CDR2 reads FYEKMQ (reference sequence). DNA of the CDR3: TGTGCCAGCGGCGATCTCGGGACTAGCGGGAGGCACTACGAGCAGTACTTC. This codes for CASGDLGTSGRHYEQYF. Full variable domain (rest looked up from reference TRBV13 and TRBJ2-7): AAGVIQSPRHLIKEKRETATLKCYPIPRHDTVYWYQQGPGQDPQFLISFYEKMQSDKGSIPDRFSAQQFSDYHSELNMSSLELGDSALYFCASGDLGTSGRHYEQYFGPGTRLTVT.

This clonotype showed up many times. The chain combines TRBV29-1 with TRBJ2-7; 7 nucleotides match TRBD1. V was pared by 2 bases and J by 4 bases, with 5 bases of the junction left unmatched. Germline CDR1 is SQVTM and CDR2 is ANQGSEA. The CDR3 contains 13 residues. CDR3 DNA: TGCAGCGTTGAAACGGGACAGAGATACGAGCAGTACTTC. Translated, it gives CSVETGQRYEQYF.

The chain recombines TRBV27 with TRBJ2-5; 16 nucleotides line up with TRBD2. CDR3 length: 15 residues. Trimming took 5 bases from V and 5 from J; bases not matched to a gene: 2. Per the germline V gene, CDR1 is MNHEY and CDR2 is SMNVEV (reference sequence). The CDR3 DNA reads TGTGCCAGCAGTGGGACTAGCGGGAGGGCGGAGACCCAGTACTTC. It translates to CASSGTSGRAETQYF.

On this clonotype itself: A read error is possible here, since a much larger clone lies one base away. The CDR3 spells CACTDSGNTIYF. The CDR3 coding sequence is TGTGCCTGCACCGACTCTGGAAACACCATATATTTT. V gene TRBV5-5 combines with J gene TRBJ1-3; D not resolved. The CDR3 is made up of 12 amino acids. Looked up from germline, CDR1 is SGHKS and CDR2 is YYEKEE (reference sequence). Trimming stripped 10 bases from V and 0 bases from J, with 8 bases between.

This clonotype was seen repeatedly, ten times or more. The junction departs from germline at one end; a sequencing error may be responsible. The chain recombines TRBV7-9 with TRBJ2-7; a weak D match, TRBD2 (6 bases). Germline assignment: CDR1 SEHNR and CDR2 FQNEAQ (reference sequence). CDR3 size: 16 residues. Here the CDR3 reads CAGSIDRGGRSYEQYF. CDR3 in DNA: TGTGCCGGCAGCATTGATCGGGGAGGTCGCTCCTACGAGCAGTACTTC.

There are many counts of this clonotype. The chain joins TRBV4-3 to TRBJ2-2; 9 positions match TRBD2. V lost 1 base to trimming and J lost 3 bases; unmatched junction nucleotides: 6. The CDR3 is 17 amino acids. Germline loops: CDR1 LGHNA, CDR2 YSLEER. CDR3 in DNA: TGCGCCAGCAGCCAAGGTCGGACTAGCGCAGACACCGGGGAGCTGTTTTTT. This gives the protein CASSQGRTSADTGELFF.

This clonotype was picked up many times. V usage is TRBV12-3 or TRBV12-4 and J usage is TRBJ1-6, with 7 bases lining up with TRBD1. Losses at the gene ends were 7 bases for V and 7 bases for J; bases not matched to a gene: 7. The length of the CDR3 is 14 residues. The DNA of the CDR3 is TGTGCCAGCACCCCGACAGGGAGGAATTCACCCCTCCACTTT. Amino acid sequence: CASTPTGRNSPLHF.